This T cell receptor beta chain comes out of a study of immune heterogeneity within non-small cell lung tumors. Study-level points and caveats: There were identical dominant CDR3 beta clonotypes recurring across tumor sites within a patient, together with site-unique high-frequency clones. The repertoire of each individual patient held high-frequency T-cell receptor beta clonotypes that were largely distinct from those of other patients.

Multiplex PCR was performed with 32 V and 13 J primers, and it amplified TCR beta CDR3. Using its own MiXCR run on the multiplex PCR reads, TCRdb lists one record per CDR3 protein. The sample has 22,000 or so distinct CDR3 sequences; about 25% are singletons. Each sample used 550 to 600 ng of genomic DNA from bulk tumor tissue. During surgery, several far-apart biopsies were obtained from every primary tumor. Enrolled individuals presented with untreated, newly diagnosed non-small cell lung cancer and received curative surgery. This clonotype was detected ten times or more. Its antigen remains unidentified. Sequenced material: lung tumor tissue. The sequence was obtained from a man aged 35 to 55 with non-small cell lung cancer.

The chain's CDR3 is CAWKSQPNSPLHF. The CDR3 DNA is TGTGCCTGGAAGTCCCAGCCTAATTCACCCCTCCACTTT. The chain recombines TRBV30 with TRBJ1-6; D unclear. The CDR3 length is 13 residues. V was shortened by 4 bases and J by 6 bases, with 10 bases between the two germline ends. Per the germline V gene, CDR1 is GTSNPN and CDR2 is SVGIG (reference sequence).